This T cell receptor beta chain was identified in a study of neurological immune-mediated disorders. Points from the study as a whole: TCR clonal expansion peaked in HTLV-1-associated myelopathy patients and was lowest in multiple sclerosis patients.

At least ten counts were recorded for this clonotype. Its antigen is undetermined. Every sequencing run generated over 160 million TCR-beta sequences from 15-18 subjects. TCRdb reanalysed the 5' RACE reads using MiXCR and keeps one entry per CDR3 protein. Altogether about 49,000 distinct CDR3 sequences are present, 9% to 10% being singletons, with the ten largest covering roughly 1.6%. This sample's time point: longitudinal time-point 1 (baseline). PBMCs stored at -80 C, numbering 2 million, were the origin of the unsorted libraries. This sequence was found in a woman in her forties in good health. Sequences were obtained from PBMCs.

The CDR3: CASSWGGTAAFNEQFF. Here the CDR3 DNA reads TGCGCCAGCAGCTGGGGAGGGACAGCCGCTTTTAATGAGCAGTTCTTC. The J gene is TRBJ2-1, the V gene TRBV5-1; D may be TRBD1 or TRBD2 (7 bases each). Trimming shortened V by 3 bases and J by 7 bases, and 20 bases separated the two germline ends. Per germline, CDR1 SGHRS and CDR2 YFSETQ. This CDR3 is built from 16 residues.